The present T cell receptor beta chain was sequenced within a study of response to subunit inactivated influenza vaccine. Study-level findings and limits: New T cells are recruited in small numbers by each seasonal influenza vaccination, according to the authors' suggestion.

TCRdb reanalysed the RT-PCR reads using MiXCR and keeps one entry per CDR3 protein. The repertoire holds around 750,000 distinct CDR3 sequences, with around 21% as singletons. Concerning this clonotype: Antigen unknown.

This CDR3 spans 19 amino acids. J is TRBJ2-3 and V is TRBV21-1; the table's D call, TRBD1, has no DNA check behind it. TRBV21-1 counts as a pseudogene. Source: PBMCs from blood, taken 5 to 6 days after vaccination. This TCR was sampled from a man in his forties or fifties who received an inactivated influenza vaccine. In DNA, the CDR3 is TGTGCCAGCAGCCCCGATGGGGGCGTAAATACCTACAGCACAGATACGCAGTATTTT. Protein: CASSPDGGVNTYSTDTQYF.